These 29 T cell receptor beta chains originate from one sample sequenced in a study of T cells of healthy individuals. One entry per CDR3 protein results from TCRdb running MiXCR on the 5' RACE reads. Of 40,000 to 60,000 distinct CDR3 sequences in the sample, roughly 14% were seen once. The receptor set was obtained from a human donor in good health.

Many counts were recorded for this clonotype. The chain joins TRBV12-3 or TRBV12-4 to TRBJ1-5; D is possibly TRBD1 (6 bases). Trimming left V 5 bases short and J 0 bases short, with 20 bases between. The CDR3 totals 18 residues. Here the CDR3 reads CASSPDVGGRISNQPQHF. CDR3 DNA: TGTGCCAGCAGTCCGGATGTCGGGGGCCGGATTAGCAATCAGCCCCAGCATTTT.

The chain recombines TRBV5-6 with TRBJ1-2; 11 bases fit TRBD1. After removal of 5 bases from V and 7 bases from J, the junction contained 7 bases not matched to a gene. Germline V CDR1 and CDR2: SGHDT, YYEEEE. The CDR3 is 14 amino acids. This CDR3 reads CASRDGTGGFGYTF. The CDR3 coding sequence is TGTGCCAGCAGGGACGGGACAGGGGGTTTTGGCTACACCTTC.

This clonotype showed up many times. The chain combines TRBV4-3 with TRBJ2-5; TRBD1 agrees at 7 bases. Trimming took 4 bases from V and 2 from J; bases not matched to a gene: 7. The V gene's germline CDR1 is LGHNA and CDR2 YSLEER. This CDR3 has 15 amino acids. The CDR3 loop reads CASSLRTGYQETQYF. CDR3 nucleotide sequence: TGCGCCAGCAGCCTAAGGACAGGCTATCAAGAGACCCAGTACTTC.

This clonotype was seen a few times. The J gene is TRBJ1-6, the V gene TRBV29-1; 8 nucleotides line up with TRBD1. The CDR3 consists of 13 residues. Germline loops: CDR1 SQVTM, CDR2 ANQGSEA. Trimming took 4 bases from V and 8 from J; bases not matched to a gene: 4. The CDR3 DNA sequence: TGCAGCGTTGGCGCAGGGGGCGATTCACCCCTCCACTTT. This gives the protein CSVGAGGDSPLHF.

There are a few counts of this clonotype. V is TRBV5-1 and J is TRBJ1-5, with D possibly being TRBD1 (5 bases). Deletions cut 0 bases from V and 4 bases from J, with 8 bases between. Looked up from germline, CDR1 is SGHRS and CDR2 is YFSETQ. CDR3 length: 14 residues. DNA of the CDR3: TGCGCCAGCAGCTTGGACGGGGGAAATCAGCCCCAGCATTTT. Protein sequence: CASSLDGGNQPQHF.

This chain uses TRBV5-4 with TRBJ1-1; tentative D call: TRBD1 (5 bases). From germline, CDR1 is SGHNT and CDR2 YYREEE (reference sequence). The CDR3 sequence is 14 residues long. Trimming cost V 5 bases and J 3 bases, with 14 bases left between them. The CDR3 sequence: CASRQESWDTEAFF. DNA of the CDR3: TGTGCCAGCAGACAGGAGTCCTGGGACACTGAAGCTTTCTTT.

The chain has TRBV7-2 and TRBJ2-3, with 13 bases identical to TRBD2. CDR1 is SGHTA and CDR2 is FQGNSA in the germline V gene. This CDR3 spans 18 amino acids. V lost 5 bases and J lost 0; bases outside the gene matches: 8. The CDR3 reads CASSPGTSGARSTDTQYF. The CDR3 coding sequence is TGTGCCAGCAGCCCCGGGACTAGCGGGGCCCGTAGCACAGATACGCAGTATTTT.

The J gene is TRBJ2-5, the V gene TRBV20-1; TRBD2 matches 10 bases. CDR3 size: 13 residues. J lost 3 bases, V lost 6 bases, and 4 bases had no gene match. Germline assignment: CDR1 DFQATT and CDR2 SNEGSKA (reference sequence). The CDR3: CSAESGGEETQYF. CDR3 sequence (DNA): TGCAGTGCGGAAAGCGGGGGGGAAGAGACCCAGTACTTC.

This rearrangement joins TRBV20-1 to TRBJ2-3, with D unclear. Trimming cost V 7 bases and J 0 bases, with 11 bases left between them. Germline CDR1 DFQATT, CDR2 SNEGSKA (reference sequence). The CDR3 covers 13 residues. CDR3 region: CSVGRLSTDTQYF. The CDR3 nucleotides read TGCAGTGTAGGAAGGTTGAGCACAGATACGCAGTATTTT.

CDR3 in DNA: TGTGCCAGCAGTTATCCCCCCGGGTGGAGGAACACCGGGGAGCTGTTTTTT. Amino acids: CASSYPPGWRNTGELFF. The chain is built from TRBV6-6 and TRBJ2-2; no definite D call. CDR1 and CDR2 (germline): MNHNY, SVGAGI (reference sequence). The CDR3 has 17 residues. V was trimmed by 3 bases and J by 1 base, leaving 15 bases between them.

The J gene is TRBJ2-7, the V gene TRBV3-1, with 8 bases identical to TRBD2. Germline CDR1 is LGHDT and CDR2 is YNNKEL (reference sequence). Trimming cost V 0 bases and J 6 bases; bases outside gene matches: 7. The CDR3 totals 15 residues. The CDR3 DNA follows: TGTGCCAGCAGCCAAGATGCGAGCGGGAGCACCGAGCAGTACTTC. It specifies CASSQDASGSTEQYF.

The chain uses TRBV27 and TRBJ2-5; tentative D call: TRBD1 (7 bases). CDR1 and CDR2 from the germline V gene are MNHEY and SMNVEV (reference sequence). Trimming shortened V by 3 bases and J by 2 bases, and 13 bases separated the two germline ends. The CDR3 length is 15 residues. CDR3 DNA: TGTGCCAGCAGTTTCGCGGGGACAGTACAAGAGACCCAGTACTTC. This encodes CASSFAGTVQETQYF.

J is TRBJ1-2 and V is TRBV30; 7 bases align to TRBD1. Germline CDR1 GTSNPN, CDR2 SVGIG (reference sequence). The CDR3 covers 12 residues. Unmatched junction bases numbered 6, after V lost 4 bases and J lost 7 bases. The CDR3: CAWTDRDSGYTF. The CDR3 DNA reads TGTGCCTGGACCGACAGGGATAGTGGCTACACCTTC.

This clonotype was observed a single time. This rearrangement joins TRBV27 to TRBJ2-4; 10 bases agree with TRBD1. The junction had 4 bases not matched to a gene; V was cut back by 4 bases and J by 7 bases. Germline V gene data show CDR1 as MNHEY and CDR2 as SMNVEV (reference sequence). The CDR3 totals 14 residues. CDR3 amino acids: CASSSGQGLNIQYF. The CDR3 coding sequence is TGTGCCAGCAGTTCGGGACAGGGGCTGAACATTCAGTACTTC.

This clonotype has just a few counts. The junction and the germline gene differ at one end; a read error may be behind it. The chain uses TRBV5-1 and TRBJ1-2, with D tentatively TRBD1 (5 bases). This CDR3 has 16 amino acids. CDR1 is SGHRS, CDR2 YFSETQ, per germline. This CDR3 is CASSSGGTGPGYGYNF. CDR3 DNA sequence: TGCGCCAGCAGCTCGGGGGGTACGGGACCGGGCTATGGCTACAACTTC.

A word on this clonotype: At one of its ends the junction is not consistent with the germline gene, which may arise from a read error. The DNA for the CDR3 is TGTTCCAGCAGCGTACGAGGAGACTCGAGGACCGAGCAGTACTTC. Amino acids: CSSSVRGDSRTEQYF. The rearrangement uses TRBV9 and TRBJ2-7; D not resolved. In germline, CDR1 is SGDLS, CDR2 YYNGEE. This CDR3 is 15 amino acids long. Full variable domain (rest looked up from reference TRBV9 and TRBJ2-7): DSGVTQTPKHLITATGQRVTLRCSPRSGDLSVYWYQQSLDQGLQFLIQYYNGEERAKGNILERFSAQQFPDLHSELNLSSLELGDSALYFCSSSVRGDSRTEQYFGPGTRLTVT.

This clonotype was seen repeatedly, ten times or more. This chain uses TRBV7-2 with TRBJ1-5; D remains ambiguous. V shed 2 bases and J shed 1 base, with 6 bases lying between them. Per germline, CDR1 SGHTA and CDR2 FQGNSA. The CDR3 has 14 amino acids. CDR3 amino acids: CASSLQTSNQPQHF. For the CDR3, the DNA is TGTGCCAGCAGCTTACAGACCAGCAATCAGCCCCAGCATTTT.

This clonotype was detected only a few times. V is TRBV4-1 and J is TRBJ2-2; possibly TRBD1 for D (6 bases). CDR1 and CDR2 from the germline V gene are MGHRA and YSYEKL. This CDR3 is built from 15 residues. The V end was cut by 5 bases, the J end by 2 bases, with 12 bases between. The CDR3 loop reads CASSLGHGNTGELFF. The CDR3 DNA is TGCGCCAGCAGCTTGGGACACGGAAACACCGGGGAGCTGTTTTTT.

The chain uses TRBV24-1 and TRBJ2-7; TRBD2 aligns across 10 bases. The CDR3 has 17 amino acids. J lost 2 bases, V lost 12 bases, and 18 bases had no gene match. Per germline, CDR1 KGHDR and CDR2 SFDVKD. The CDR3 loop reads CAPPPLSGLAGAYEQYF. Here the CDR3 DNA reads TGTGCCCCCCCCCCGTTAAGCGGCCTAGCGGGGGCCTACGAGCAGTACTTC.

The J gene is TRBJ1-1, the V gene TRBV29-1; D remains unclear. This CDR3 contains 14 residues. Trimming took 4 bases from V and 3 from J, leaving 15 bases between them. CDR1 and CDR2 (germline): SQVTM, ANQGSEA. The DNA for the CDR3 is TGCAGCGTTGTCCGCAGGCCTGGGGACACTGAAGCTTTCTTT. This encodes CSVVRRPGDTEAFF.

The chain links TRBV10-3 to TRBJ2-1; 8 nucleotides align to TRBD2. This CDR3 comprises 15 residues. The ends lost 5 bases at V and 9 bases at J; junction bases unmatched: 12. Germline values: CDR1 ENHRY, CDR2 SYGVKD. DNA for the CDR3: TGTGCCATCAGTCTTGTGGGACTAGGGGACGGTGAGCAGTTCTTC. It yields the protein CAISLVGLGDGEQFF.

The chain uses TRBV20-1 and TRBJ1-5, with 7 bases identical to TRBD1. Germline trimming cut 5 bases from V and 5 bases from J; bases unmatched to any gene: 12. The germline V gene encodes CDR1 DFQATT and CDR2 SNEGSKA (reference sequence). This CDR3 has 15 residues. Written as DNA, the CDR3 is TGCAGTGCTGACGGCGAGGGGGCGCGCGATCAGCCCCAGCATTTT. The encoded protein is CSADGEGARDQPQHF.

This clonotype was detected a few times. The genes are TRBV9 and TRBJ2-7; perhaps D is TRBD1 or TRBD2 (6 bases each). The CDR3 has 15 residues. CDR1 and CDR2 from the germline V gene are SGDLS and YYNGEE. V shed 0 bases and J shed 6 bases, with 16 bases lying between them. As DNA, the CDR3 is TGTGCCAGCAGCGTAGACTTTAGGGGGGCCGCCGAGCAGTACTTC. Amino acids: CASSVDFRGAAEQYF.

There are a few counts of this clonotype. The V call is TRBV20-1, the J call TRBJ2-5; tentative D call: TRBD2 (5 bases). CDR3 size: 12 residues. Germline-derived CDR1 and CDR2 are DFQATT and SNEGSKA (reference sequence). V dropped 5 bases and J dropped 5 bases, with 12 bases sitting between them. CDR3 region: CSALWTGETQYF. For the CDR3, the DNA is TGCAGTGCTCTCTGGACTGGGGAGACCCAGTACTTC.

This clonotype has at least ten counts. The chain links TRBV5-6 to TRBJ1-2; D is unclear. CDR3 size: 14 residues. CDR1 and CDR2 from the germline V gene are SGHDT and YYEEEE. Trimming cost V 0 bases and J 7 bases, with 13 bases left between them. The CDR3 DNA is TGTGCCAGCAGCTTGGCCGGGTACACTCCTGGCTACACCTTC. This sequence encodes CASSLAGYTPGYTF.

This chain links TRBV12-3 or TRBV12-4 with TRBJ1-2; D uncertain. Trimming stripped 2 bases from V and 4 bases from J, with 11 bases between. There are 14 residues in the CDR3. CDR3 in DNA: TGTGCCAGCAGTTTATATCGGGGAACCTATGGCTACACCTTC. Amino acids: CASSLYRGTYGYTF.

The chain combines TRBV5-5 with TRBJ1-6, with 10 positions matching TRBD1. V dropped 4 bases and J dropped 1; count of bases not matched to a gene: 14. Germline CDR1 is SGHKS and CDR2 is YYEKEE (reference sequence). The CDR3 consists of 20 residues. CDR3 in amino acids: CASSHMGGTGVLSYNSPLHF. The CDR3 region has the DNA TGTGCCAGCAGCCACATGGGGGGGACAGGGGTATTATCCTATAATTCACCCCTCCACTTT.

Only a few counts were recorded for this clonotype. J is TRBJ2-3 and V is TRBV12-3 or TRBV12-4, with D possibly being TRBD1 (6 bases). V lost 3 bases, J lost 4 bases, and 11 bases lay in between. The CDR3 is 14 residues long. The DNA for the CDR3 is TGTGCCAGCAGTTTCAGGGGACGGGCAGATACGCAGTATTTT. Translating gives CASSFRGRADTQYF.

J is TRBJ2-6 and V is TRBV5-5; D unresolved. Germline V lookup: CDR1 SGHKS, CDR2 YYEKEE (reference sequence). CDR3 size: 13 residues. V shed 0 bases and J shed 6 bases, with 4 bases lying between them. The CDR3, as DNA: TGTGCCAGCAGCTTGGTTCCGGCCAACGTCCTGACTTTC. The encoded protein is CASSLVPANVLTF.